The clone carrying this TCR beta chain showed up just a few times. Looked up from germline, CDR1 is SGHRS and CDR2 is YFSETQ. With 6 bases removed from V and 3 bases from J, the gap between germline ends came to 16 bases. CDR3 length: 14 amino acids. A single record per CDR3 protein comes from TCRdb applying MiXCR to the 5' RACE reads. The sample gives about 88,000 distinct CDR3 sequences, 15% of which show up once; 5.5% to 7% is in the top ten. This sample stems from a study of early T cells in non-severe SARS-CoV-2 infection. Whole-study context: Sequencing targeted bulk RNA from unsorted whole blood, leaving chains unpaired.

Sequencing was performed on whole blood. This chain joins TRBV5-1 and TRBJ2-7; possibly TRBD1 for D (6 bases). The TCR originated in an adult who was a healthcare worker with PCR-confirmed SARS-CoV-2 infection or an uninfected control (not recorded which). CDR3 coding DNA: TGCGCCAGCACCGAGGACAGTTTGCTCTACGAGCAGTACTTC. Protein sequence: CASTEDSLLYEQYF.